Sequencing of this T cell receptor (beta chain) was carried out in a study of PD-L1 blockade in urothelial cancer. Study background: From 0 to 3 prior chemotherapy regimens had been given to the patients. Across blood samples, T cells had a median count of approximately 130,000.

Profiling relied on immunoSEQ multiplex PCR, and the TCRdb table lists in-frame clones only, not all of them. Here the sample spans more than 20,000 clones, approximately 88% being singletons. There were between 1 and 8 samples from each patient, taken pretreatment and on-treatment. There are 16 residues in the CDR3. Germline V gene sequence: CDR1 SGDLS, CDR2 YYNGEE. Trimming at V came to 3 bases and at J to 9 bases, leaving 11 bases not matched to a gene. The V and J genes are TRBV9 and TRBJ2-1; 11 nucleotides align to TRBD2. This receptor was identified in a man between 45 and 60 years old with urothelial cancer. The input for sequencing was PBMCs, taken around atezolizumab (anti-PD-L1) treatment. Here the CDR3 reads CASSDLTSGEVGEQFF. The CDR3 coding sequence is TGTGCCAGCAGCGACCTGACTAGCGGGGAAGTAGGTGAGCAGTTCTTC.